This passage covers 20 T cell receptor beta chains from one sample sequenced in a study of vaccination and CD4 T cells after COVID-19. From the PCR reads, TCRdb called clonotypes with MiXCR, one entry per CDR3 protein. The sample consists of 12,000 to 15,000 distinct CDR3 sequences, roughly three quarters of them appearing once. The input for sequencing was CD4+ T cells from blood, taken after SARS-CoV-2 vaccination. All receptors derive from a human donor who had recovered from COVID-19.

The chain employs TRBV19 and TRBJ2-7; possibly TRBD2 for D (5 bases). Germline V gives CDR1 LNHDA, CDR2 SQIVND (reference sequence). Trimming took off 7 bases at V and 3 bases at J, with 7 bases between the two ends. The CDR3 has 11 amino acids. The CDR3 nucleotides are TGTGCCAGTACCGGGGACTACGAGCAGTACTTC. Translation gives CASTGDYEQYF.

The genes are TRBV20-1 and TRBJ2-7; a possible D gene is TRBD1 (6 bases). Germline V gene lookup returns CDR1 DFQATT and CDR2 SNEGSKA (reference sequence). This CDR3 has 14 residues. Trimming stripped 6 bases from V and 0 bases from J, with 15 bases between. The CDR3 region is CSANDRSLSYEQYF. The CDR3 nucleotides are TGCAGTGCCAATGACAGGTCTCTCTCCTACGAGCAGTACTTC.

This clonotype showed up just once. The V gene is TRBV11-2, the J gene TRBJ2-3, with 11 positions matching TRBD2. Germline V CDR1 and CDR2: SGHAT, FQNNGV. Unmatched junction bases numbered 14, after V lost 4 bases and J lost 2 bases. The CDR3 totals 19 residues. The CDR3 DNA follows: TGTGCCAGCAGCTCTCGAAGGCCCAAACTAGCGGGAGCCACAGATACGCAGTATTTT. It yields the protein CASSSRRPKLAGATDTQYF.

This clonotype occurred a few times. V gene TRBV27 combines with J gene TRBJ1-1; D is perhaps TRBD1 (6 bases). The germline V gene encodes CDR1 MNHEY and CDR2 SMNVEV (reference sequence). Trimming stripped 5 bases from V and 2 bases from J, with 18 bases between. This CDR3 region has 16 residues. CDR3 in DNA: TGTGCCAGCAGTCCTACGCAGGGGAGGGGAAACACTGAAGCTTTCTTT. Translated: CASSPTQGRGNTEAFF.

J is TRBJ2-1 and V is TRBV10-3, with D tentatively TRBD1 (6 bases). The ends were cut back, 10 bases at V and 4 bases at J, with 11 bases in the middle. This CDR3 is built from 12 residues. From germline, CDR1 is ENHRY and CDR2 SYGVKD. CDR3 in amino acids: CATTDRYNEQFF. In nucleotides, the CDR3 is TGTGCCACGACGGACAGATACAATGAGCAGTTCTTC.

The chain recombines TRBV5-4 with TRBJ2-5; 9 bases match TRBD1. The germline gives CDR1 SGHNT, CDR2 YYREEE (reference sequence). This CDR3 spans 15 amino acids. V lost 3 bases and J lost 5; bases outside the gene matches: 8. This chain's CDR3 is CASSSTRDREETQYF. In DNA form, the CDR3 reads TGTGCCAGCAGCTCGACCCGGGACAGGGAGGAGACCCAGTACTTC.

This sequence joins TRBV20-1 and TRBJ2-5; tentatively, D is TRBD1 or TRBD2 (5 bases each). Per germline, CDR1 DFQATT and CDR2 SNEGSKA (reference sequence). The CDR3 covers 11 residues. The CDR3 is CGGVRSETQYF. The DNA for the CDR3 is TGCGGGGGAGTTCGTTCAGAGACCCAGTACTTC.

The J gene is TRBJ2-7, the V gene TRBV7-9; 9 bases are shared with TRBD2. Germline trimming cut 1 base from V and 7 bases from J; bases unmatched to any gene: 11. The germline V gene has CDR1 SEHNR and CDR2 FQNEAQ (reference sequence). CDR3 length equals 16 residues. As DNA, the CDR3 is TGTGCCAGCAGCTTAGGATCTTTAGCGGGGGTGATTGAGCAGTACTTC. Its translation is CASSLGSLAGVIEQYF.

The chain couples TRBV4-3 to TRBJ2-3; either TRBD1 or TRBD2 may fit D (8 bases each). CDR3 size: 21 residues. The V and J ends lost 0 bases and 4 bases respectively, with 29 bases between them. CDR1 and CDR2 (germline): LGHNA, YSLEER. In nucleotides, the CDR3 is TGCGCCAGCAGCCAAGATCCCCCCAGGGGGCGGCCTAGCGGGCGCCCAGATACGCAGTATTTT. It yields the protein CASSQDPPRGRPSGRPDTQYF.

This sequence joins TRBV29-1 and TRBJ2-1; D perhaps matches TRBD1 (7 bases). The CDR3 consists of 15 residues. V lost 8 bases and J lost 4, with 21 bases in between. Germline V lookup: CDR1 SQVTM, CDR2 ANQGSEA. The CDR3 DNA is TGCAGCACGGAGGGTGGGGACAGACAATACAATGAGCAGTTCTTC. Protein product: CSTEGGDRQYNEQFF.

The J gene is TRBJ1-1, the V gene TRBV6-5; possible D gene TRBD1, 6 bases. The CDR3 has 17 amino acids. Germline CDR1 is MNHEY and CDR2 is SVGAGI. V was shortened by 0 bases and J by 6 bases, with 20 bases between the two germline ends. CDR3 nucleotide sequence: TGTGCCAGCAGTTACTCGAAATATCCAGGGGCGCGGGCTGAAGCTTTCTTT. This translates into CASSYSKYPGARAEAFF.

The rearrangement joins TRBV6-1 to TRBJ1-2; TRBD1 matches 7 bases. J gave up 5 bases and V 10 bases, and 7 bases lay outside the gene matches. Germline CDR1 reads MNHNS; CDR2 reads SASEGT. This CDR3 is 12 amino acids long. CDR3 protein: CAIKDRIYGYTF. The CDR3 DNA reads TGTGCCATTAAGGACAGGATTTATGGCTACACCTTC.

The J gene is TRBJ2-3, the V gene TRBV11-2; D is uncertain. This CDR3 comprises 13 residues. Looked up from germline, CDR1 is SGHAT and CDR2 is FQNNGV. The V gene lost 5 bases and the J gene lost 2 bases, with 8 bases spanning the gap. The CDR3 sequence is CASSPRPTDTQYF. CDR3 nucleotides: TGTGCCAGCAGCCCTCGACCCACAGATACGCAGTATTTT.

The chain links TRBV19 to TRBJ1-1; D is ambiguous. V lost 3 bases to trimming and J lost 0 bases, with 11 bases between them. The CDR3 length is 15 residues. The germline V gene encodes CDR1 LNHDA and CDR2 SQIVND (reference sequence). This CDR3 is CASSIRSGVNTEAFF. The DNA for the CDR3 is TGTGCCAGTAGTATCAGGTCAGGCGTGAACACTGAAGCTTTCTTT. The variable domain in full, with the rest retrieved from reference TRBV19 and TRBJ1-1, is DGGITQSPKYLFRKEGQNVTLSCEQNLNHDAMYWYRQDPGQGLRLIYYSQIVNDFQKGDIAEGYSVSREKKESFPLTVTSAQKNPTAFYLCASSIRSGVNTEAFFGQGTRLTVV.

The sample holds one count of this clonotype. The rearrangement links TRBV25-1 to TRBJ1-6, with D possibly TRBD1 on 5 matching bases. V was shortened by 0 bases and J by 6 bases, with 6 bases between the two germline ends. Germline V gene data show CDR1 as MGHDK and CDR2 as SYGVNS. The CDR3 has 14 residues. Here the CDR3 reads CASSEYRVNSPLHF. In nucleotides, the CDR3 is TGTGCCAGCAGTGAATACAGGGTTAATTCACCCCTCCACTTT.

V usage is TRBV7-8 and J usage is TRBJ2-4; TRBD1 is a possible D gene (5 bases). The V end was cut by 5 bases, the J end by 8 bases, with 13 bases between. Per the germline V gene, CDR1 is SGHVS and CDR2 is FQNEAQ. CDR3 size: 13 residues. For the CDR3, the DNA is TGTGCCAGCAGCAGAAATAGGGGTGACATTCAGTACTTC. It yields the protein CASSRNRGDIQYF.

This clonotype turned up a few times. This chain links TRBV4-3 with TRBJ1-5; D may be TRBD1 (5 bases). This CDR3 comprises 17 residues. The germline gives CDR1 LGHNA, CDR2 YSLEER. Trimming cost V 0 bases and J 6 bases, with 18 bases left between them. The CDR3 bases are TGCGCCAGCAGCCAAGATATGGGACTGGTGGGAAGTCAGCCCCAGCATTTT. Translated: CASSQDMGLVGSQPQHF.

This clonotype was seen only once. The chain employs TRBV7-9 and TRBJ2-1, with 11 bases matching TRBD2. Losses at the gene ends were 5 bases for V and 0 bases for J; bases not matched to a gene: 18. Per germline, CDR1 SEHNR and CDR2 FQNEAQ (reference sequence). CDR3 length equals 21 residues. In DNA, the CDR3 is TGTGCCAGCAGCCCCCCCCCCTCGGGACTAGCGGTCGGAGCCTCCTACAATGAGCAGTTCTTC. This codes for CASSPPPSGLAVGASYNEQFF.

The chain combines TRBV20-1 with TRBJ2-1; 9 nucleotides agree with TRBD2. Germline V gene lookup returns CDR1 DFQATT and CDR2 SNEGSKA (reference sequence). The CDR3 runs to 13 residues. Unmatched junction bases numbered 1, after V lost 0 bases and J lost 7 bases. The CDR3 DNA reads TGCAGTGCTAGAGATCTAGCGGGAAATGAGCAGTTCTTC. Translated: CSARDLAGNEQFF.

The gene calls are TRBV19 and TRBJ1-1; no firm D call. The V end was cut by 2 bases, the J end by 0 bases, with 13 bases between. Germline assignment: CDR1 LNHDA and CDR2 SQIVND (reference sequence). There are 16 residues in the CDR3. CDR3: CASSIQGVYMNTEAFF. DNA of the CDR3: TGTGCCAGTAGTATACAAGGAGTTTACATGAACACTGAAGCTTTCTTT.